The rows below give T cell receptor beta chains drawn from one sample of a study of cytomegalovirus exposure and HLA in healthy donors. TCRdb's copy holds only in-frame clones and misses some; the assay was immunoSEQ multiplex PCR. The sample carries approximately 160,000 clones, about 80% recorded once. The sample comprised PBMCs. The receptors come from a girl aged 10 to 17 in good health and CMV-seropositive. Both conserved end residues are part of each CDR3. The D gene is left open where the match is weak. Clone sizes are given selectively: once, few, many, or a class where the clone is expanded.

V gene	D gene	CDR3 length	J gene	clone size	CDR3 protein	CDR3 DNA
TRBV28	.	16	TRBJ1-1	.	CASSLPRGHTNTEAFF	TGTGCCAGCAGTTTACCCCGCGGACACACGAACACTGAAGCTTTCTTT
TRBV19	TRBD1	15	TRBJ1-2	.	CASTIDRDRGYGYTF	TGTGCCAGTACTATCGATCGGGACAGGGGCTATGGCTACACCTTC
TRBV4-3	.	14	TRBJ1-1	.	CASSQDGWSREAFF	TGCGCCAGCAGCCAAGATGGTTGGTCCCGGGAGGCTTTCTTT
TRBV5-1	.	12	TRBJ1-1	.	CASSFDRTEAFF	TGCGCCAGCAGCTTCGACAGGACTGAAGCTTTCTTT
TRBV11-3	TRBD1	16	TRBJ1-4	few	CASSLGDRGWNEKLFF	TGTGCCAGCAGCTTGGGAGACAGGGGATGGAATGAAAAACTGTTTTTT
TRBV9	.	13	TRBJ1-2	.	CASSRTGSNGYTF	TGTGCCAGCAGCCGAACAGGGTCGAATGGCTACACCTTC
TRBV7-2	TRBD2	15	TRBJ2-1	.	CASRGTSGGGNEQFF	TGTGCCAGCAGGGGAACTAGCGGGGGGGGGAATGAGCAGTTCTTC
TRBV10-1	.	13	TRBJ2-3	once	CASSGGSTDTQYF	TGCGCCAGCAGTGGAGGGAGCACAGATACGCAGTATTTT
TRBV7-9	.	15	TRBJ2-1	.	CASSLGAGIYNEQFF	TGTGCCAGCAGCTTAGGGGCGGGAATCTACAATGAGCAGTTCTTC
TRBV5-1	TRBD1	15	TRBJ1-2	.	CASSLVSGGSYGYTF	TGCGCCAGCAGCTTGGTTTCAGGGGGCAGCTATGGCTACACCTTC
TRBV28	TRBD1	14	TRBJ1-2	.	CASSFSGTVSAYTF	TGTGCCAGCAGTTTCTCGGGGACAGTCTCCGCCTACACCTTC
TRBV15	.	13	TRBJ2-7	.	CATSISGTREQYF	TGTGCCACCAGCATCTCCGGGACACGCGAGCAGTACTTC
TRBV6-5	TRBD1	15	TRBJ1-1	.	CASSWGQKMNTEAFF	TGTGCCAGCAGTTGGGGACAGAAAATGAACACTGAAGCTTTCTTT
TRBV30	.	13	TRBJ1-1	.	CAWFDSWNTEAFF	TGTGCCTGGTTTGACAGTTGGAACACTGAAGCTTTCTTT
TRBV19	.	13	TRBJ2-7	once	CASSGGILGEQYF	TGTGCCAGTAGTGGGGGGATTCTTGGCGAGCAGTACTTC
TRBV28	TRBD2	15	TRBJ2-3	.	CASSFGSGIADTQYF	TGTGCCAGCAGTTTCGGAAGCGGGATAGCAGATACGCAGTATTTT
TRBV7-2	.	16	TRBJ2-7	.	CASSLVWAPALSEQYF	TGTGCCAGCAGCTTAGTTTGGGCGCCAGCTCTTAGCGAGCAGTACTTC
TRBV29-1	TRBD1	11	TRBJ2-7	few	CSVERDSEQYF	TGCAGCGTGGAAAGGGACAGCGAGCAGTACTTC
TRBV28	TRBD1	16	TRBJ1-2	.	CASSSGQVLLTNGYTF	TGTGCCAGCAGTTCGGGACAGGTCCTTCTAACTAATGGCTACACCTTC
TRBV5-4	.	14	TRBJ2-5	.	CASSFTGEGETQYF	TGTGCCAGCAGTTTTACAGGTGAAGGAGAGACCCAGTACTTC
TRBV28	TRBD1	18	TRBJ2-2	.	CASSSNAGTGGTIGELFF	TGTGCCAGCAGTTCGAATGCCGGGACAGGGGGTACGATCGGGGAGCTGTTTTTT
TRBV20-1	.	11	TRBJ2-5	once	CSAAYQETQYF	TGCAGTGCGGCCTACCAAGAGACCCAGTACTTC
TRBV7-3	TRBD2	15	TRBJ2-7	.	CASSLTAGVGYEQYF	TGTGCCAGCAGCTTAACGGCGGGAGTAGGCTACGAGCAGTACTTC
TRBV2	.	15	TRBJ2-1	.	CASSLLEGIYNEQFF	TGTGCCAGCAGTCTGTTGGAGGGAATCTACAATGAGCAGTTCTTC
TRBV28	.	11	TRBJ1-2	once	CASISGNGYTF	TGTGCCAGCATATCGGGGAACGGCTACACCTTC
TRBV11-2	.	14	TRBJ1-6	.	CASRGKLTGNPLHF	TGTGCCAGCAGGGGAAAATTAACAGGGAACCCCCTCCACTTT
TRBV2	.	13	TRBJ1-2	few	CASPPEGPYGYTF	TGTGCCAGCCCTCCGGAGGGGCCCTATGGCTACACCTTC
TRBV28	.	15	TRBJ1-1	.	CASSLPKGVNTEAFF	TGTGCCAGCAGTCTACCGAAGGGGGTGAACACTGAAGCTTTCTTT
TRBV7-9	.	14	TRBJ1-4	.	CASSPRRTNEKLFF	TGTGCCAGCAGCCCTAGAAGAACTAATGAAAAACTGTTTTTT
TRBV6-6	.	16	TRBJ1-5	.	CASSYVLGEGNQPQHF	TGTGCCAGCAGTTACGTGTTGGGAGAGGGCAATCAGCCCCAGCATTTT
TRBV19	.	17	TRBJ1-5	.	CASSTFRDLVGNQPQHF	TGTGCCAGTAGTACCTTTCGGGATTTAGTAGGCAATCAGCCCCAGCATTTT
TRBV25-1	.	15	TRBJ2-7	medium-sized	CASSDGGSFAHEQYF	TGTGCCAGCAGTGATGGGGGGTCCTTCGCTCACGAGCAGTACTTC
TRBV28	TRBD1	15	TRBJ1-5	.	CASSLLGTVYQPQHF	TGTGCCAGCAGTTTATTGGGGACAGTCTATCAGCCCCAGCATTTT
TRBV19	TRBD1	15	TRBJ2-1	.	CASRRGQGKVIEQFF	TGTGCCAGTAGACGGGGACAGGGGAAGGTCATTGAGCAGTTCTTC
TRBV14	.	13	TRBJ2-7	.	CASRGRETYEQYF	TGTGCCAGCAGGGGCAGGGAAACCTACGAGCAGTACTTC
TRBV30	TRBD2	16	TRBJ2-3	.	CASTSLTSGKTDTQYF	TGTGCCTCCACCTCACTGACTAGCGGGAAAACAGATACGCAGTATTTT
TRBV11-2	.	13	TRBJ1-4	few	CASSWAVDEKLFF	TGTGCCAGCAGTTGGGCTGTTGATGAAAAACTGTTTTTT
TRBV11-2	TRBD2	17	TRBJ2-7	.	CASSLVWASGTSYEQYF	TGTGCCAGCAGCTTAGTCTGGGCTAGCGGGACCTCCTACGAGCAGTACTTC
TRBV11-3	TRBD2	16	TRBJ2-1	.	CASSAGLANNYNEQFF	TGTGCCAGCAGCGCGGGACTAGCGAATAACTACAATGAGCAGTTCTTC
TRBV5-1	.	15	TRBJ2-5	few	CASSLLPRDGETQYF	TGCGCCAGCAGCCTACTCCCTAGAGACGGGGAGACCCAGTACTTC
TRBV5-6	TRBD1	16	TRBJ2-3	once	CASSSETGVRTDTQYF	TGTGCCAGCAGCTCCGAAACAGGGGTCCGCACAGATACGCAGTATTTT
TRBV19	TRBD1	16	TRBJ2-2	.	CASNPPGQGYTGELFF	TGTGCCAGTAATCCCCCGGGACAGGGATACACCGGGGAGCTGTTTTTT
TRBV28	.	15	TRBJ1-5	few	CASSLLVVMQGPQHF	TGTGCCAGCAGTTTATTAGTCGTGATGCAGGGGCCCCAGCATTTT
TRBV5-1	.	14	TRBJ2-2	.	CASSFVQGTGELFF	TGCGCCAGCAGCTTCGTACAGGGCACCGGGGAGCTGTTTTTT
TRBV30	TRBD2	14	TRBJ2-3	.	CAWASGRDTDTQYF	TGTGCCTGGGCTAGCGGGAGGGACACAGATACGCAGTATTTT
TRBV7-2	.	13	TRBJ1-2	.	CASSSRGARGYTF	TGTGCCAGCAGCAGTCGCGGGGCGAGGGGCTACACCTTC
TRBV19	.	14	TRBJ1-1	.	CASSSSGLNTEAFF	TGTGCCAGTAGTTCTTCGGGGTTGAACACTGAAGCTTTCTTT
TRBV7-3	.	13	TRBJ2-7	once	CASSLIPGREQYF	TGTGCCAGCAGCTTAATTCCAGGAAGGGAGCAGTACTTC
TRBV7-2	.	13	TRBJ1-3	few	CASSSGSGNTIYF	TGTGCCAGCAGCTCAGGGTCCGGAAACACCATATATTTT
TRBV15	.	14	TRBJ2-1	.	CATSRRAGRNEQFF	TGTGCCACCAGCAGGAGGGCAGGAAGGAATGAGCAGTTCTTC
TRBV10-3	TRBD2	18	TRBJ2-7	.	CAIGTSASLSGSPGEQYF	TGTGCCATCGGAACTTCAGCGTCCCTTAGCGGGTCCCCTGGCGAGCAGTACTTC
TRBV20-1	.	11	TRBJ2-5	.	CSASGRETQYF	TGCAGTGCAAGCGGGCGAGAGACCCAGTACTTC
TRBV7-2	.	13	TRBJ1-4	.	CASSLGANEKLFF	TGTGCCAGCAGCTTAGGAGCTAATGAAAAACTGTTTTTT
TRBV7-8	.	15	TRBJ2-7	.	CASSLATGQFNEQYF	TGTGCCAGCAGCTTAGCCACGGGACAATTTAACGAGCAGTACTTC
TRBV5-4	TRBD2	15	TRBJ2-1	.	CASSLGLAGDDEQFF	TGTGCCAGCAGCTTGGGGCTAGCGGGAGACGATGAGCAGTTCTTC
TRBV5-1	TRBD1	16	TRBJ2-3	.	CASSLGTGGGTDTQYF	TGCGCCAGCAGCTTGGGTACAGGGGGAGGCACAGATACGCAGTATTTT
TRBV7-3	.	12	TRBJ1-1	.	CASSLPGTEAFF	TGTGCCAGCAGCTTACCAGGAACTGAAGCTTTCTTT
TRBV5-1	TRBD2	16	TRBJ2-1	.	CASSLGTSGLVDEQFF	TGCGCCAGCAGCTTGGGTACTTCGGGACTAGTAGATGAGCAGTTCTTC
TRBV11-2	.	13	TRBJ2-7	.	CASSAGLAYEQYF	TGTGCCAGCAGCGCGGGACTTGCCTACGAGCAGTACTTC